Listed below are T cell receptor beta chains from one sample, sequenced in a study of cytomegalovirus exposure and HLA in healthy donors. Assay used: immunoSEQ multiplex PCR; TCRdb lists only in-frame clones, some missing. The sample yields about 160,000 clones, around 80% seen once. The source material was PBMCs. These receptors all come from a woman between 50 and 59 years old in good health and CMV-seropositive. Each CDR3 is given without its conserved first and last residue. Clone size is shown for a subset of rows, as once, few, many or a class of expanded clone.

V gene | clone size | CDR3 protein
TRBV11-3 | - | ASSVWGVTEAF
TRBV5-1 | - | ASSLDLRSSYNSPLH
TRBV5-1 | few | ASRGDYEQY
TRBV7-8 | once | ASSPNLEQF
TRBV9 | - | ASSVGGRGYT
TRBV7-2 | once | ASSLRGGSSYEQY
TRBV6-1 | - | ASKQGAYTEAF
TRBV15 | - | ATSSGLAGGGTQY
TRBV30 | - | AWSVNRGYGYT
TRBV19 | once | ASSTQYRGLSTDTQY
TRBV7-3 | - | ATSHGGGSTGELF
TRBV5-4 | - | ASSVGQGSYGYT
TRBV6-7 | once | ASSFLVPGLAGGPCGANGLT
TRBV5-4 | - | ASSLGQRNTEAF
TRBV7-9 | - | ASSLQGGVTEAF
TRBV4-3 | - | ASSQVTGLAGTGELF
TRBV5-6 | - | ASSFWEGIQH
TRBV2 | - | ASILRTGGDEKLF
TRBV7-9 | - | ASSFRGGGTDTQY
TRBV6-6 | - | ASTRGNAPYEQY
TRBV27 | - | ASSPPDRLEETQY
TRBV6-1 | - | ASSEIPSYTAQY
TRBV15 | - | ATSRVDRYQETQY
TRBV19 | - | ASSHSRTQY
TRBV25-1 | - | ASSESRVGNTEAF
TRBV6-5 | once | ASSYALAGSSYEQY
TRBV30 | - | AWSKGYPRADYGYT
TRBV4-1 | - | ASSQGLAGGRSYNEQF
TRBV27 | - | ASSRIAGTGWSTDTQY
TRBV6-5 | - | ASSRLTGVNSPLH
TRBV9 | - | ASSESTGSSYEQY
TRBV30 | - | AWSTATSGTYEQY
TRBV12-5 | - | ASGSRGGGGAFSGNTIY
TRBV13 | - | ASSLGTGTGELF
TRBV6-4 | - | ASSALDRYSNQPQH
TRBV19 | - | ACRGPQGTEAF
TRBV29-1 | once | SVEELSTDTQY
TRBV6-5 | - | ASSLAGRTDTQY
TRBV7-9 | - | ASSPPGGMYNEQF
TRBV7-2 | - | ASSFPLAGQETQY
TRBV18 | few | ASSPMDRDQPQH